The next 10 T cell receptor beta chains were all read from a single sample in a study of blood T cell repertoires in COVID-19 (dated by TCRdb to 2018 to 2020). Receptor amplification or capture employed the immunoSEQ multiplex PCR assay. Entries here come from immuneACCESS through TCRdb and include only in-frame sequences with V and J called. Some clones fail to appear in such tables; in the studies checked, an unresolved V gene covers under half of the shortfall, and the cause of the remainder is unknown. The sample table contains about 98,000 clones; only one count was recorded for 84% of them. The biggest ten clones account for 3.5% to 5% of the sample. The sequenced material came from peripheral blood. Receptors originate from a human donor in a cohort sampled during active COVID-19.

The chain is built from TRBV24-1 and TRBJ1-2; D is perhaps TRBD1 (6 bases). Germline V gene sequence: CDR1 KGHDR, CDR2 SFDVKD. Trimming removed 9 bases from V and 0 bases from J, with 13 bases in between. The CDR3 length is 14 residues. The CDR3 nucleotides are TGTGCCACCGACGACAGGAGAGCTAACTATGGCTACACCTTC. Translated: CATDDRRANYGYTF.

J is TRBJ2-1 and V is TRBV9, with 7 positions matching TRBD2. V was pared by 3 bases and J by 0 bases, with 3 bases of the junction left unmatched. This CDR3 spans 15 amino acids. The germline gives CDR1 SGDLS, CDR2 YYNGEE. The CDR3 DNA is TGTGCCAGCAGCGACGGGACTATCTCCTACAATGAGCAGTTCTTC. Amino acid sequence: CASSDGTISYNEQFF.

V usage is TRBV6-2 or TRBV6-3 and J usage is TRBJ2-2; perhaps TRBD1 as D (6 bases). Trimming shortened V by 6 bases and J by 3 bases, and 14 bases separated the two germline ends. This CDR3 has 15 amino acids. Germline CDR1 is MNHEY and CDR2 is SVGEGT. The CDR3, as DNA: TGTGCCAGCAGCTGGAGGACAGCGGACACCGGGGAGCTGTTTTTT. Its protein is CASSWRTADTGELFF.

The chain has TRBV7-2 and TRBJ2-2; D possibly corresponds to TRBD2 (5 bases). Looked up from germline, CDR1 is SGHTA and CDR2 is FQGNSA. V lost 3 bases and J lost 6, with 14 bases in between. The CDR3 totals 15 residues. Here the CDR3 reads CASSLGVFSPGELFF. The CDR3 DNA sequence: TGTGCCAGCAGCTTGGGAGTTTTTTCCCCCGGGGAGCTGTTTTTT.

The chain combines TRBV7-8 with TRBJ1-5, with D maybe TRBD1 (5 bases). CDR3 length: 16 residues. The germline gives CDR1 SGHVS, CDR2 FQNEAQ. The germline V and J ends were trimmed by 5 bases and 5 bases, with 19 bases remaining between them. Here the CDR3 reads CASSPDPGRTHQPQHF. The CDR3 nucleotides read TGTGCCAGCAGCCCCGATCCAGGGCGTACTCATCAGCCCCAGCATTTT.

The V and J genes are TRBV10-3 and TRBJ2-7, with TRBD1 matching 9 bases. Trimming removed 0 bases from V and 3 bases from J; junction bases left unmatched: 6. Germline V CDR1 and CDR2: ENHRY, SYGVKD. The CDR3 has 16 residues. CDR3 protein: CAISESPGQGLYEQYF. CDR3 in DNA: TGTGCCATCAGTGAGTCGCCGGGACAGGGCCTCTACGAGCAGTACTTC.

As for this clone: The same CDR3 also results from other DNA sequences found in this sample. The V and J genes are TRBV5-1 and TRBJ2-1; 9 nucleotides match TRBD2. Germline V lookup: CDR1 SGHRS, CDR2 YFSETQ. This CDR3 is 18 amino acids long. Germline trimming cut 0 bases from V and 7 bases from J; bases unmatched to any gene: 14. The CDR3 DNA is TGCGCCAGCAGCTTGGCCGATGTAGGAGCGGGGGGTCTGAATGAGCAGTTCTTC. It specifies CASSLADVGAGGLNEQFF.

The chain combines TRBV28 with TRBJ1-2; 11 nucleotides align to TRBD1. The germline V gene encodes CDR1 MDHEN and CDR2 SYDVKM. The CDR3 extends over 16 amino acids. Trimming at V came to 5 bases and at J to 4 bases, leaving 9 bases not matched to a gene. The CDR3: CASSLGQGARFYGYTF. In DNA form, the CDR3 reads TGTGCCAGCAGTCTCGGACAGGGGGCCCGATTCTATGGCTACACCTTC.

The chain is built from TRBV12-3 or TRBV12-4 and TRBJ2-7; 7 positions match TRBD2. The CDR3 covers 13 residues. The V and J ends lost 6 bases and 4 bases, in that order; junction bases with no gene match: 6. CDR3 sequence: CASRVSGGYEQYF. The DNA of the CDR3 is TGTGCCAGCAGGGTATCCGGGGGGTACGAGCAGTACTTC.

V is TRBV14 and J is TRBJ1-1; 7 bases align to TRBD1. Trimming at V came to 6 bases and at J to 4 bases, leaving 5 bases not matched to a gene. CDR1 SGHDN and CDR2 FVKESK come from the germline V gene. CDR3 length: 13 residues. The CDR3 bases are TGTGCCAGCAGGGGACAGTCTACCACTGAAGCTTTCTTT. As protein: CASRGQSTTEAFF.